The 29 T cell receptor beta chains given below trace back to one sample, sequenced in a study of human versus mouse CDR3 diversity and MHC coevolution. The method was immunoSEQ multiplex PCR; TCRdb's version includes in-frame clones alone and lacks a portion of them. The data show some 60,000 clones, just under 95% seen once. The source material was naive CD4+ T cells from blood. Subset denoted: CD45RO-negative CD62L-positive naive CD4 T cells. The receptors stem from a person in their sixties or seventies in good health.

The gene calls are TRBV4-1 and TRBJ1-2; D perhaps matches TRBD1 (5 bases). The CDR3 loop spans 17 amino acids. The germline V and J ends were trimmed by 4 bases and 0 bases, with 18 bases remaining between them. Per germline, CDR1 MGHRA and CDR2 YSYEKL. CDR3 residues: CASSLEPAGDSNYGYTF. The CDR3, as DNA: TGCGCCAGCAGCCTTGAGCCCGCCGGGGACTCTAACTATGGCTACACCTTC.

The V gene is TRBV4-1, the J gene TRBJ2-1; 8 nucleotides align to TRBD1. The CDR3 spans 18 residues. V gave up 4 bases and J gave up 3 bases; unmatched junction bases: 14. Germline CDR1 is MGHRA and CDR2 is YSYEKL. The CDR3 nucleotides are TGCGCCAGCAGCCCTTTGCCTATAACAGGGGGATACTACAATGAGCAGTTCTTC. Translated, it gives CASSPLPITGGYYNEQFF.

The chain uses TRBV7-2 and TRBJ2-7, with D maybe TRBD2 (5 bases). Germline values: CDR1 SGHTA, CDR2 FQGNSA. The CDR3 sequence is 14 residues long. Trimming shortened V by 3 bases and J by 7 bases, and 16 bases separated the two germline ends. CDR3 nucleotide sequence: TGTGCCAGCAGCTTTTGGGAGCGTCGTGAAGAGCAGTACTTC. Protein: CASSFWERREEQYF.

The CDR3 DNA is TGCGCCAGCAGCCAGCGGACAGGGGACGGCAATGAGCAGTTCTTC. This codes for CASSQRTGDGNEQFF. This chain links TRBV5-1 with TRBJ2-1; 9 bases are shared with TRBD1. Germline-derived CDR1 and CDR2 are SGHRS and YFSETQ. J was trimmed by 6 bases and V by 4 bases; bases with no gene match: 8. There are 15 residues in the CDR3.

This sequence joins TRBV5-5 and TRBJ2-1, with D unclear. V lost 0 bases and J 0 bases, leaving 10 bases between the germline ends. Germline-derived CDR1 and CDR2 are SGHKS and YYEKEE (reference sequence). The CDR3 totals 16 residues. This chain's CDR3 is CASSLGGLSSYNEQFF. CDR3 nucleotide sequence: TGTGCCAGCAGCTTGGGTGGGCTTAGCTCCTACAATGAGCAGTTCTTC.

This clone was observed once. The chain carries TRBV7-9 and TRBJ1-6; D not certain. V lost 0 bases, J lost 9 bases, and 6 bases lay in between. Per germline, CDR1 SEHNR and CDR2 FQNEAQ (reference sequence). This CDR3 contains 13 residues. In DNA, the CDR3 is TGTGCCAGCAGCTTAGCCTATGGTTCACCCCTCCACTTT. Its protein product is CASSLAYGSPLHF.

About this clone: Compared with germline, one end of the junction differs, possibly owing to a read error. J is TRBJ2-1 and V is TRBV16; TRBD2 agrees at 11 bases. The CDR3 has 16 amino acids. CDR1 is KGHSY, CDR2 FQNENV, per germline. For the CDR3, the DNA is TGTGCCAGCAGCCAATCGACTAGCGGGGCCTACTATGAGCAGTTCTTC. It codes for CASSQSTSGAYYEQFF.

This clone was counted once. The CDR3 region is CASSTTGANYGYTF. The CDR3 nucleotides are TGTGCCAGTAGTACCACAGGGGCCAACTATGGCTACACCTTC. The chain couples TRBV19 to TRBJ1-2, with 7 bases aligning to TRBD1. CDR1 LNHDA and CDR2 SQIVND come from the germline V gene (reference sequence). The CDR3 sequence is 14 residues long. V lost 4 bases to trimming and J lost 2 bases; unmatched junction nucleotides: 4.

The CDR3 loop reads CASSEATSGDQETQYF. The CDR3 DNA reads TGTGCCAGCAGTGAAGCGACGAGCGGAGATCAAGAGACCCAGTACTTC. This rearrangement joins TRBV6-1 to TRBJ2-5, with D possibly TRBD2 on 5 matching bases. Germline-derived CDR1 and CDR2 are MNHNS and SASEGT. The CDR3 has 16 residues. V was trimmed by 0 bases and J by 2 bases, leaving 13 bases between them.

J is TRBJ2-7 and V is TRBV6-5; 7 bases agree with TRBD1. The CDR3 sequence is 14 residues long. In germline, CDR1 is MNHEY, CDR2 SVGAGI. The V and J ends lost 0 bases and 3 bases, in that order; junction bases with no gene match: 2. Here the CDR3 DNA reads TGTGCCAGCAGTTACTCGAACAGGGGCTACGAGCAGTACTTC. This encodes CASSYSNRGYEQYF.

The genes are TRBV7-3 and TRBJ2-2; 7 bases line up with TRBD2. Germline CDR1 and CDR2: SGHTA and FQGTGA. With V trimmed by 1 base and J by 4 bases, 6 bases remained unmatched. This CDR3 spans 16 amino acids. CDR3 in DNA: TGTGCCAGCAGCTTAAATGGGGGAGGGATCACCGGGGAGCTGTTTTTT. Translating gives CASSLNGGGITGELFF.

This chain links TRBV4-2 with TRBJ2-7; 7 nucleotides line up with TRBD2. The CDR3 is 16 amino acids. Per the germline V gene, CDR1 is LGHNA and CDR2 is YNFKEQ. V gave up 1 base and J gave up 2 bases; unmatched junction bases: 8. Here the CDR3 reads CASSQVAGLQTYEQYF. The DNA for the CDR3 is TGTGCCAGCAGCCAAGTCGCGGGACTACAGACCTACGAGCAGTACTTC.

The chain is built from TRBV10-3 and TRBJ2-7, with D possibly being TRBD2 (5 bases). Germline CDR1 ENHRY, CDR2 SYGVKD. The CDR3 is 12 residues long. The V end lost 10 bases, the J end lost 7 bases, and 17 bases lay between the germline ends. CDR3 loop: CATLDKTGEQYF. In nucleotides, the CDR3 is TGTGCCACCCTAGACAAAACGGGGGAGCAGTACTTC.

The count of this clone is one. The chain has TRBV29-1 and TRBJ2-3, with D possibly being TRBD2 (6 bases). The V end was cut by 7 bases, the J end by 2 bases, with 16 bases between. Germline V lookup: CDR1 SQVTM, CDR2 ANQGSEA. The CDR3 extends over 14 amino acids. The CDR3 DNA follows: TGCAGCGCCAGTAGCGGCCAGACCACAGATACGCAGTATTTT. It specifies CSASSGQTTDTQYF.

The V and J genes are TRBV28 and TRBJ1-4, with D possibly matching TRBD1 (5 bases). The CDR3 has 15 amino acids. Germline CDR1 is MDHEN and CDR2 is SYDVKM. The V and J ends lost 3 bases and 11 bases respectively, with 19 bases between them. The CDR3 DNA sequence: TGTGCCAGCAGTTTCTCGGGGGAAAGGGTTGAGAAACTGTTTTTT. Its translation is CASSFSGERVEKLFF.

V is TRBV6-5 and J is TRBJ2-3; perhaps TRBD1 as D (5 bases). Germline loops: CDR1 MNHEY, CDR2 SVGAGI. The V end lost 2 bases, the J end lost 8 bases, and 11 bases lay between the germline ends. There are 13 residues in the CDR3. CDR3 in amino acids: CASSYRQGGTQYF. The DNA of the CDR3 is TGTGCCAGCAGTTACCGGCAGGGCGGTACGCAGTATTTT.

V usage is TRBV6-5 and J usage is TRBJ2-7; 8 bases are a match to TRBD1. CDR1 and CDR2 from the germline V gene are MNHEY and SVGAGI. V gave up 7 bases and J gave up 4 bases; unmatched junction bases: 12. The CDR3 contains 15 residues. DNA of the CDR3: TGTGCCAGCAAACGGCCGGGACAGGCTGGGTACGAGCAGTACTTC. Protein: CASKRPGQAGYEQYF.

This clone was counted a single time. V and J are TRBV9 and TRBJ2-7, with 7 positions matching TRBD2. The CDR3 sequence is 14 residues long. V was pared by 4 bases and J by 5 bases, with 9 bases of the junction left unmatched. CDR1 SGDLS and CDR2 YYNGEE come from the germline V gene. CDR3 bases: TGTGCCAGCAGCCCGGGACTAAACATCCACGAGCAGTACTTC. Residues: CASSPGLNIHEQYF. Together with reference TRBV9 and TRBJ2-7, the CDR3 gives the full variable domain: DSGVTQTPKHLITATGQRVTLRCSPRSGDLSVYWYQQSLDQGLQFLIQYYNGEERAKGNILERFSAQQFPDLHSELNLSSLELGDSALYFCASSPGLNIHEQYFGPGTRLTVT.

With respect to this clone: An end of the junction differs from the germline gene, which may be a read error. The sample contains more than one DNA sequence encoding this CDR3. The chain has TRBV13 and TRBJ2-1, with 10 bases that match TRBD2. Germline CDR1 and CDR2: PRHDT and FYEKMQ (reference sequence). The CDR3 runs 15 residues. The DNA for the CDR3 is TGTGCCAGTAGCTTGAGCGGGAGGGGGTACAATGAGCAGTTCTTC. Translation gives CASSLSGRGYNEQFF. Full variable domain (missing parts from reference TRBV13 and TRBJ2-1): AAGVIQSPRHLIKEKRETATLKCYPIPRHDTVYWYQQGPGQDPQFLISFYEKMQSDKGSIPDRFSAQQFSDYHSELNMSSLELGDSALYFCASSLSGRGYNEQFFGPGTRLTVL.

The rearrangement joins TRBV7-2 to TRBJ2-3; the match to TRBD1 covers 8 bases. Germline V gene sequence: CDR1 SGHTA, CDR2 FQGNSA. Losses at the gene ends were 5 bases for V and 2 bases for J; bases not matched to a gene: 6. The CDR3 has 15 residues. CDR3 in DNA: TGTGCCAGCAGCACCCGACAGGGGTACACAGATACGCAGTATTTT. It translates to CASSTRQGYTDTQYF.

This clone was counted only a few times. This rearrangement joins TRBV10-1 to TRBJ1-4, with D possibly matching TRBD1 (5 bases). The germline CDR1 and CDR2 sequences are WNHNN and SYGVQD (reference sequence). Trimming shortened V by 5 bases and J by 12 bases, and 22 bases separated the two germline ends. CDR3 length equals 15 residues. Here the CDR3 reads CASSWGGCLRGELFF. DNA for the CDR3: TGCGCCAGCAGTTGGGGAGGGTGCCTTCGAGGGGAACTGTTTTTT.

The chain is built from TRBV2 and TRBJ2-1; TRBD1 matches 9 bases. Germline trimming cut 11 bases from V and 9 bases from J; bases unmatched to any gene: 8. The CDR3 length is 12 residues. Germline lookup yields CDR1 SNHLY and CDR2 FYNNEI. This chain's CDR3 is CAVGQGNGEQFF. The CDR3 DNA follows: TGTGCCGTCGGACAGGGGAACGGTGAGCAGTTCTTC.

This chain joins TRBV5-1 and TRBJ2-1, with 7 bases identical to TRBD2. CDR3 length equals 14 residues. The V gene's germline CDR1 is SGHRS and CDR2 YFSETQ. J was trimmed by 8 bases and V by 7 bases; bases with no gene match: 12. The CDR3 nucleotides are TGCGCCAGCCTCGCGGGCGGGAGTGTCGATGAGCAGTTCTTC. The encoded protein is CASLAGGSVDEQFF.

The chain has TRBV11-3 and TRBJ1-2, with 7 bases lining up with TRBD1. V lost 5 bases and J lost 3; bases outside the gene matches: 6. Germline loops: CDR1 SGHNT, CDR2 YENEEA. This CDR3 contains 14 residues. The CDR3 coding sequence is TGTGCCAGCAGCCCCGGGGACAGCTACTATGGCTACACCTTC. Protein: CASSPGDSYYGYTF.

For the CDR3, the DNA is TGTGCCAGCAGCCAGCGCCCGGGACTAGCGGGAGCAGATACGCAGTATTTT. The encoded protein is CASSQRPGLAGADTQYF. The chain joins TRBV4-2 to TRBJ2-3, with 14 bases aligning to TRBD2. The CDR3 loop spans 17 amino acids. The germline gives CDR1 LGHNA, CDR2 YNFKEQ. Trimming cost V 3 bases and J 4 bases; bases outside gene matches: 6.

This chain uses TRBV7-3 with TRBJ2-3; D unclear. The CDR3 is made up of 13 amino acids. In germline, CDR1 is SGHTA, CDR2 FQGTGA. Trimming removed 2 bases at V and 5 bases at J, with 8 bases between. The CDR3 coding sequence is TGTGCCAGCAGCTTAGGCCCTCAAGATACGCAGTATTTT. It is translated as CASSLGPQDTQYF.

This chain uses TRBV30 with TRBJ2-3; 8 bases agree with TRBD2. The germline gives CDR1 GTSNPN, CDR2 SVGIG (reference sequence). V was clipped by 8 bases and J by 2 bases; unmatched bases: 9. CDR3 length: 14 residues. This CDR3 reads CAHSRREATDTQYF. The CDR3 nucleotides read TGTGCCCACTCTCGGCGGGAGGCCACAGATACGCAGTATTTT. Using reference TRBV30 and TRBJ2-3 for the parts outside the CDR3, the full variable domain is SQTIHQWPATLVQPVGSPLSLECTVEGTSNPNLYWYRQAAGRGLQLLFYSVGIGQISSEVPQNLSASRPQDRQFILSSKKLLLSDSGFYLCAHSRREATDTQYFGPGTRLTVL.

The chain is built from TRBV5-6 and TRBJ2-2, with 10 bases that match TRBD1. V gave up 0 bases and J gave up 6 bases; unmatched junction bases: 2. This CDR3 spans 15 amino acids. In germline, CDR1 is SGHDT, CDR2 YYEEEE. The CDR3 loop reads CASSLVGTGAGELFF. The CDR3 DNA reads as TGTGCCAGCAGCTTGGTTGGGACAGGGGCCGGGGAGCTGTTTTTT.

V is TRBV19 and J is TRBJ1-4, with no clear D. The CDR3 runs to 16 residues. Germline loops: CDR1 LNHDA, CDR2 SQIVND (reference sequence). V was trimmed by 2 bases and J by 5 bases, leaving 15 bases between them. CDR3 loop: CASSIPTDWKNEKLFF. The CDR3 DNA sequence: TGTGCCAGTAGTATACCGACGGACTGGAAGAATGAAAAACTGTTTTTT.